A selection of T cell receptor beta chains follows, all from one sample in a study of T cell responses to AZD1222 COVID-19 vaccine. The repertoire was sequenced with immunoSEQ multiplex PCR; TCRdb's copy has only in-frame clones and lacks some. The data show more than 100,000 clones, about 88% seen once. This sample comprised peripheral blood, obtained on day 0 of AZD1222 vaccination. These receptors were collected from an adult in good health. Each CDR3 is given with its conserved first and last residue. The D gene is left open where the match is weak. Some rows have no size entry. The others give once, few or many, or a class for an expanded clone.

CDR3 protein | CDR3 DNA | D gene | J gene | V gene | clone size
CASSPREGQYNYGYTF | TGTGCCAGCTCACCACGGGAGGGACAGTACAACTATGGCTACACCTTC | TRBD1 | TRBJ1-2 | TRBV18 | once
CSVDLTRGMETQYF | TGCAGCGTTGACCTCACCAGGGGGATGGAGACCCAGTACTTC | TRBD1 | TRBJ2-5 | TRBV29-1 | .
CASSFGLGQAGSGELFF | TGTGCCAGCAGCTTCGGCCTCGGACAAGCCGGGAGCGGGGAGCTGTTTTTT | . | TRBJ2-2 | TRBV7-8 | once
CASSGGQGSYEQYF | TGCGCCAGCAGCGGGGGACAGGGGTCCTACGAGCAGTACTTC | TRBD1 | TRBJ2-7 | TRBV5-1 | .
CASSLLGHENSPLHF | TGCGCCAGCAGCTTATTAGGGCATGAGAATTCACCCCTCCACTTT | . | TRBJ1-6 | TRBV5-1 | .
CASSGDSSRTF | TGTGCCAGCAGCGGGGACAGCTCTCGCACCTTC | TRBD1 | TRBJ1-2 | TRBV5-4 | .
CASRRDRGTHEQYF | TGTGCCAGCAGACGGGACAGGGGGACGCACGAGCAGTACTTC | TRBD1 | TRBJ2-7 | TRBV4-2 | .
CASSTYRDRVYEQYF | TGTGCCAGTAGTACGTACCGGGACAGGGTCTACGAGCAGTACTTC | TRBD1 | TRBJ2-7 | TRBV19 | few
CASSLSGESTYEQYF | TGTGCCAGCAGCTTAAGCGGGGAATCCACCTACGAGCAGTACTTC | TRBD2 | TRBJ2-7 | TRBV11-3 | .
CATSVGREGPDTQYF | TGTGCCACCAGTGTGGGTCGGGAGGGCCCAGATACGCAGTATTTT | TRBD2 | TRBJ2-3 | TRBV24-1 | .
CASSSAGSTDTQYF | TGTGCCAGCAGCTCGGCTGGGAGCACAGATACGCAGTATTTT | . | TRBJ2-3 | TRBV5-4 | .
CASRDSPGRVLFF | TGTGCCAGCAGGGACAGTCCCGGCCGGGTGCTGTTTTTT | . | TRBJ1-4 | TRBV6-5 | .
CASGRQGTITEAFF | TGTGCCAGCGGAAGACAGGGTACTATCACTGAAGCTTTCTTT | TRBD1 | TRBJ1-1 | TRBV6-5 | .